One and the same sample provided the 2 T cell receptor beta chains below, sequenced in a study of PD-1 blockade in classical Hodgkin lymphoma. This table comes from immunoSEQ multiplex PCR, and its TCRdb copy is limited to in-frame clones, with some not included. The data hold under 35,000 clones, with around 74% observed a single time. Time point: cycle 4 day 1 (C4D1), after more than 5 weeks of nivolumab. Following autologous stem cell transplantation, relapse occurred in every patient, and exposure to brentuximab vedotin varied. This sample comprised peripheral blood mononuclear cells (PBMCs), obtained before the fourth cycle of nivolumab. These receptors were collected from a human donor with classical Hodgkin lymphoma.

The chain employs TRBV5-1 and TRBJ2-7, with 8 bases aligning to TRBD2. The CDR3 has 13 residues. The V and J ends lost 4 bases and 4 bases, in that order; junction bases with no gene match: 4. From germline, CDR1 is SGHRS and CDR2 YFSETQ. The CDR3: CASSPGLGYEQYF. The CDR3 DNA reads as TGCGCCAGCAGCCCGGGACTAGGGTACGAGCAGTACTTC.

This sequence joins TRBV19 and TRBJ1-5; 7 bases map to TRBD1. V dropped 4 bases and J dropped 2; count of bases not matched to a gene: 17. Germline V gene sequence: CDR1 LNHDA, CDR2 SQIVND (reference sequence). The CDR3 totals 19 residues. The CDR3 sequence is CASSRTGTALGGGNQPQHF. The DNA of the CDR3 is TGTGCCAGTAGTAGAACCGGGACAGCCCTAGGGGGAGGCAATCAGCCCCAGCATTTT.